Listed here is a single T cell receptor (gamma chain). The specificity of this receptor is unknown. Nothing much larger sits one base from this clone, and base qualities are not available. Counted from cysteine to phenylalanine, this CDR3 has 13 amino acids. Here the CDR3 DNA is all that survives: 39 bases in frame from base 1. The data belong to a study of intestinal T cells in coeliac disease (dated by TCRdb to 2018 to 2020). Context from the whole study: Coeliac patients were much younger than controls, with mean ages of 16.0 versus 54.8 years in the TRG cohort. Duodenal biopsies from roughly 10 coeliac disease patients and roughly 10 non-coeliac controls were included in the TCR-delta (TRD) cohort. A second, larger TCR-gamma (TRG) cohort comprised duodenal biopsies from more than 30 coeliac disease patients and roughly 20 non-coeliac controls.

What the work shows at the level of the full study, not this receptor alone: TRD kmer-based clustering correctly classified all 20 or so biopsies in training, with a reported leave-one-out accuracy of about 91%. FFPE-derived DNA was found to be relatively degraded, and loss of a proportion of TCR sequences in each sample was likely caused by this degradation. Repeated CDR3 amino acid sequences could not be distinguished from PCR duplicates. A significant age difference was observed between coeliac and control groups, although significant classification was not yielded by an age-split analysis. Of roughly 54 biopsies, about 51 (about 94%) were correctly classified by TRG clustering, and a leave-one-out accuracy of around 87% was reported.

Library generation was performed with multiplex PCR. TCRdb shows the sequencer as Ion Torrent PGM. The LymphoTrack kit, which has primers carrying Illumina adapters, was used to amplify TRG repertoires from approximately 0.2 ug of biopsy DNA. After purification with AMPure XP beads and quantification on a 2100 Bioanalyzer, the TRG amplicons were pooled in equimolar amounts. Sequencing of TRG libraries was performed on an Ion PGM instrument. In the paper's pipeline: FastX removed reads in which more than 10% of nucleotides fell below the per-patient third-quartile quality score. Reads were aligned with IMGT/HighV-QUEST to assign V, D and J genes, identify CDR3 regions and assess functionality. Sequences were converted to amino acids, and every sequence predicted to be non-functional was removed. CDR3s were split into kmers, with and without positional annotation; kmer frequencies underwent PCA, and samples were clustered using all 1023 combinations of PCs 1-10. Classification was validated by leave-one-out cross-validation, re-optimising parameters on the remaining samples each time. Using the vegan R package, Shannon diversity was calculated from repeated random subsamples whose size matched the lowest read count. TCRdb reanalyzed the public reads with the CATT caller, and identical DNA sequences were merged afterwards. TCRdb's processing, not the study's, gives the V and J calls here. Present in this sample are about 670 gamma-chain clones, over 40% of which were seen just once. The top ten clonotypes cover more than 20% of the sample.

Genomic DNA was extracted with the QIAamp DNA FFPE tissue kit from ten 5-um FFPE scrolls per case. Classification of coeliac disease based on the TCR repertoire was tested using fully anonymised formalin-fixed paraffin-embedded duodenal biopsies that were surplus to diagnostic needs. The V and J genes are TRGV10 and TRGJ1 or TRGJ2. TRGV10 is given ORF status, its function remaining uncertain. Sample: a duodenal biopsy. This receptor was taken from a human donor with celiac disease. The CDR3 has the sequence CACVGLRDYKKLF. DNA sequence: TGTGCCTGCGTGGGATTAAGGGATTATAAGAAACTCTTT.